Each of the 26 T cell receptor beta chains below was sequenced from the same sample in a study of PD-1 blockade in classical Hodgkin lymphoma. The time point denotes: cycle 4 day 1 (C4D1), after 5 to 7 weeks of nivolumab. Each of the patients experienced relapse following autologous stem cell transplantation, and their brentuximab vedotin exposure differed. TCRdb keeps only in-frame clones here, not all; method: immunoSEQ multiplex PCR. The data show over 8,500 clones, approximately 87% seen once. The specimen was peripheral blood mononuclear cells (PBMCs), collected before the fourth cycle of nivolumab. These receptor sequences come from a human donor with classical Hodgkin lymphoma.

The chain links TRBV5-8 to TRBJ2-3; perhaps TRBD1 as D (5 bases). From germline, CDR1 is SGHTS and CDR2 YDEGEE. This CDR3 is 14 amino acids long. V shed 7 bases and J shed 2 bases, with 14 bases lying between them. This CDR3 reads CASDGDRFTDTQYF. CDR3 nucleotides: TGTGCCAGCGATGGAGACAGATTCACAGATACGCAGTATTTT.

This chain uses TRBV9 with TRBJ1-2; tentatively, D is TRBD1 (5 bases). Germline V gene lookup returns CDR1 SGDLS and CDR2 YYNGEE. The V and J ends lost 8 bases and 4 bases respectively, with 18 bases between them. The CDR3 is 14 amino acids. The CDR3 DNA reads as TGTGCCAGTAGTGGGGGTCGGGGATCCTATGGCTACACCTTC. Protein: CASSGGRGSYGYTF.

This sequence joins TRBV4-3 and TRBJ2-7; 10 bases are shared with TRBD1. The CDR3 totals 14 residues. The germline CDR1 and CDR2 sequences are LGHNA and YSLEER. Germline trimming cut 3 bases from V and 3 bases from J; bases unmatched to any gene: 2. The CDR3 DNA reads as TGCGCCAGCAGCCAGGGGACAGGGGACTACGAGCAGTACTTC. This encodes CASSQGTGDYEQYF.

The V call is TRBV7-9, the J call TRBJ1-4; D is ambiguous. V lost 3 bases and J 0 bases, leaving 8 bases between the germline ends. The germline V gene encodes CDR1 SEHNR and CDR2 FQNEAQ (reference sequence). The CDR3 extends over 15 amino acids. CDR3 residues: CASSFPQTTNEKLFF. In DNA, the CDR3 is TGTGCCAGCAGCTTCCCCCAGACAACTAATGAAAAACTGTTTTTT.

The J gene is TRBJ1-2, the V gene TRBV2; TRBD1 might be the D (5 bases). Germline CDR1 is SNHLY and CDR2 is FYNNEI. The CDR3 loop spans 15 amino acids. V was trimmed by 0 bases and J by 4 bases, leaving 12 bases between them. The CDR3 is CASSEALWGIYGYTF. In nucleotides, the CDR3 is TGTGCCAGCAGTGAAGCGCTTTGGGGGATCTATGGCTACACCTTC. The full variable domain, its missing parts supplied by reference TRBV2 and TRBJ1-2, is EPEVTQTPSHQVTQMGQEVILRCVPISNHLYFYWYRQILGQKVEFLVSFYNNEISEKSEIFDDQFSVERPDGSNFTLKIRSTKLEDSAMYFCASSEALWGIYGYTFGSGTRLTVV.

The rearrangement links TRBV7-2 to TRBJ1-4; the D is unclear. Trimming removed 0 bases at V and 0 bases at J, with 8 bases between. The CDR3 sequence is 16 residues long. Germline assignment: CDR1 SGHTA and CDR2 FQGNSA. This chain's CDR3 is CASSLAMKATNEKLFF. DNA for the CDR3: TGTGCCAGCAGCTTAGCCATGAAAGCAACTAATGAAAAACTGTTTTTT.

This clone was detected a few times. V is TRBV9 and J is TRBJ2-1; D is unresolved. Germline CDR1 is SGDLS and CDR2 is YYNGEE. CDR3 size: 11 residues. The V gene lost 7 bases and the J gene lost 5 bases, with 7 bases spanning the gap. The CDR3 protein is CASGRDNEQFF. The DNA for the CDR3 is TGTGCCAGCGGCCGGGACAATGAGCAGTTCTTC.

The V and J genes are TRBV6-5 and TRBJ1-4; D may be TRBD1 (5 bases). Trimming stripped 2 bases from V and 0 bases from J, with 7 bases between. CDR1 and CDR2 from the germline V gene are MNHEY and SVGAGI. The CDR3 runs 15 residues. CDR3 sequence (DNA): TGTGCCAGCAGTTACGCGACAGCAACTAATGAAAAACTGTTTTTT. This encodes CASSYATATNEKLFF.

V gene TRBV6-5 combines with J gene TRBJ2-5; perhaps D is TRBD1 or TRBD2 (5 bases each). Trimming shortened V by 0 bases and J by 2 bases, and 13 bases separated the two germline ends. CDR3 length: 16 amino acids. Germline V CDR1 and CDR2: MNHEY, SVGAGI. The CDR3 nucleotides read TGTGCCAGCAGTTACTCGAAAGGCTGGGGGCAAGAGACCCAGTACTTC. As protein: CASSYSKGWGQETQYF.

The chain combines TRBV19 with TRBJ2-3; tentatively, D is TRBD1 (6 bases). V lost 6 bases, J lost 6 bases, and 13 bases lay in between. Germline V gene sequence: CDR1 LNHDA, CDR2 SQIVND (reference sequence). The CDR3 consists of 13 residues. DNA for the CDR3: TGTGCCAGTAGAAACAGGGAAGGGGATACGCAGTATTTT. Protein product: CASRNREGDTQYF.

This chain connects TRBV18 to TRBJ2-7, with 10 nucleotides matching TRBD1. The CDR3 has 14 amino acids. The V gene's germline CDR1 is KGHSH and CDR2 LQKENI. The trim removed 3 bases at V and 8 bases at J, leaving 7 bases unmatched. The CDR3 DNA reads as TGTGCCAGCTCACCGGGGGACAGGGGAGCTAAGCAGTACTTC. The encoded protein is CASSPGDRGAKQYF.

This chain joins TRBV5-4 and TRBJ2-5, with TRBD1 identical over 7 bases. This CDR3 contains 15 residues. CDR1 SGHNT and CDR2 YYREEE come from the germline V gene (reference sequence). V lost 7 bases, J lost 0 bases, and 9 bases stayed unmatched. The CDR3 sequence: CASALSRGNQETQYF. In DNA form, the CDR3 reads TGTGCCAGCGCATTATCCAGGGGGAACCAAGAGACCCAGTACTTC.

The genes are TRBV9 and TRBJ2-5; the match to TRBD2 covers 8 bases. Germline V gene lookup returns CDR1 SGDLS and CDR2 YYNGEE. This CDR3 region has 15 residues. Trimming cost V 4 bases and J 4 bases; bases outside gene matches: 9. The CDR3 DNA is TGTGCCAGCAGCCTGGCGGGGGGTTTGGTAGAGACCCAGTACTTC. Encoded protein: CASSLAGGLVETQYF.

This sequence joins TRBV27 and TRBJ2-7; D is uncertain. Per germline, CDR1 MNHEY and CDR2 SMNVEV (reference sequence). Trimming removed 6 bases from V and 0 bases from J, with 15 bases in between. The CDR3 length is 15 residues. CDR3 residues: CASRVGSMSSYEQYF. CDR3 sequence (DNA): TGTGCCAGCAGAGTAGGGTCTATGAGCTCCTACGAGCAGTACTTC.

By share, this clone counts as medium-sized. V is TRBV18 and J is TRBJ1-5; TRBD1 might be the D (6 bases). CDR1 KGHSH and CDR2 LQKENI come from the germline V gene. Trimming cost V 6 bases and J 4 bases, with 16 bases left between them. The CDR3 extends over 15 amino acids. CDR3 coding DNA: TGTGCCAGCTCCCCCTATGGGGGGCAGAATCAGCCCCAGCATTTT. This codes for CASSPYGGQNQPQHF.

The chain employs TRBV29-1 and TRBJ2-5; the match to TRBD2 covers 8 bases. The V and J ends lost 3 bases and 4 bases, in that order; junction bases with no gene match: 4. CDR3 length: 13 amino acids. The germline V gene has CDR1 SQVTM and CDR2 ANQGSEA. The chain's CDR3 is CSVERGAGETQYF. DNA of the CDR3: TGCAGCGTTGAGCGGGGGGCAGGAGAGACCCAGTACTTC.

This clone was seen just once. CDR3 sequence reads: CASSSPRAGTNTEAFF. DNA of the CDR3: TGTGCCAGCAGTTCCCCCAGGGCCGGGACGAACACTGAAGCTTTCTTT. This chain connects TRBV28 to TRBJ1-1; D may be TRBD1 (5 bases). V was clipped by 4 bases and J by 1 base, with 16 bases between them. The CDR3 has 16 amino acids. Germline CDR1 MDHEN, CDR2 SYDVKM.

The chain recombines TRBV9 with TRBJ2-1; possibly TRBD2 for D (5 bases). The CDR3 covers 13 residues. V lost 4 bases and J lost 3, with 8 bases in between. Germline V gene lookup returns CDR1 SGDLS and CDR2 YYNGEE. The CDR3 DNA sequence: TGTGCCAGCAGCCTCGCGGGCTACAATGAGCAGTTCTTC. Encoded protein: CASSLAGYNEQFF.

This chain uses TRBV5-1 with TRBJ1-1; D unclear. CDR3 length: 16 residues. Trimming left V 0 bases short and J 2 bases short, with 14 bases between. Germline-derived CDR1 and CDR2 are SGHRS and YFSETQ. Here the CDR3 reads CASSLGPRTYNTEAFF. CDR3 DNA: TGCGCCAGCAGCTTGGGTCCCCGGACGTATAACACTGAAGCTTTCTTT. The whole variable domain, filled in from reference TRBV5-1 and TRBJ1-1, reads KAGVTQTPRYLIKTRGQQVTLSCSPISGHRSVSWYQQTPGQGLQFLFEYFSETQRNKGNFPGRFSGRQFSNSRSEMNVSTLELGDSALYLCASSLGPRTYNTEAFFGQGTRLTVV.

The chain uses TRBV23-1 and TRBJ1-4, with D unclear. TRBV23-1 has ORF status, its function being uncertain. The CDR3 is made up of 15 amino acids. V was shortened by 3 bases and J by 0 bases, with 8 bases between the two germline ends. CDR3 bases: TGCGCCAGCAGTCACCCGAGAGCAACTAATGAAAAACTGTTTTTT. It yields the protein CASSHPRATNEKLFF.

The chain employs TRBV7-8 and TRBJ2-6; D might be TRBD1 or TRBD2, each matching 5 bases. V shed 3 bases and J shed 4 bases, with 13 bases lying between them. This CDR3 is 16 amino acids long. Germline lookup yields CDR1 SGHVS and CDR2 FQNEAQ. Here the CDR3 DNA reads TGTGCCAGCAGCTTGACGACCGGGGCAGGGGCCAACGTCCTGACTTTC. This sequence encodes CASSLTTGAGANVLTF.

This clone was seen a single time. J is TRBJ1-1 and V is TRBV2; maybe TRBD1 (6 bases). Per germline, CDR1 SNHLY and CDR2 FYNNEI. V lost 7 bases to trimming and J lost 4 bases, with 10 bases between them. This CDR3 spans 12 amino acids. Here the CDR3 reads CASIYRVTEAFF. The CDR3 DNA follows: TGTGCCAGCATTTACAGGGTCACTGAAGCTTTCTTT.

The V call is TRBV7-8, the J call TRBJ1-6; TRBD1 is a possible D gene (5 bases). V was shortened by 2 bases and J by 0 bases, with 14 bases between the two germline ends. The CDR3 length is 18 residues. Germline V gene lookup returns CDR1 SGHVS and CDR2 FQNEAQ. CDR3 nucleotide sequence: TGTGCCAGCAGCTTACCGACAGAGTCCAGCTCCTATAATTCACCCCTCCACTTT. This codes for CASSLPTESSSYNSPLHF.

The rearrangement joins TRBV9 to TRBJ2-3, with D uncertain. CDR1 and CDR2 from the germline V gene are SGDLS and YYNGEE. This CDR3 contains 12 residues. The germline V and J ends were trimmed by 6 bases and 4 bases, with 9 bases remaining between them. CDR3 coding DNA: TGTGCCAGCACCTTCGGGTCAGATACGCAGTATTTT. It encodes CASTFGSDTQYF.

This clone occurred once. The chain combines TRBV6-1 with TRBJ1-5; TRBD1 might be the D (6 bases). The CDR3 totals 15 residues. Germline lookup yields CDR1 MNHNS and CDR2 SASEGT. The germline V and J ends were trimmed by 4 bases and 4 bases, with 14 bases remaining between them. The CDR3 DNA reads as TGTGCCAGCAGTGGCAGGCAGGGGAGGAATCAGCCCCAGCATTTT. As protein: CASSGRQGRNQPQHF.

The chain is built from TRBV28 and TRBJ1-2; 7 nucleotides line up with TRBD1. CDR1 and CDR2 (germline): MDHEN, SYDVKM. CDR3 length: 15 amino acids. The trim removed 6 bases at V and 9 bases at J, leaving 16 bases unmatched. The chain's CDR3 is CASRTSGQRPPSYTF. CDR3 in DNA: TGTGCCAGCAGGACCTCGGGACAGCGCCCACCAAGCTACACCTTC.